This TCR beta chain was captured in a study of blood T cell repertoires in COVID-19. Study-wide background: PBMCs, B-cell-depleted T cells, or T cells provided the cDNA or gDNA that made up the material.

CDR3 length: 14 amino acids. Germline V gene lookup returns CDR1 LNHDA and CDR2 SQIVND (reference sequence). V gave up 7 bases and J gave up 0 bases, with 11 bases separating them. Assay: immunoSEQ multiplex PCR; the TCRdb copy retains only in-frame clones and omits some. The table has about 45,000 clones, around 80% seen once. The TCR originated in a human donor in a cohort sampled during active COVID-19. J is TRBJ2-3 and V is TRBV19; D is perhaps TRBD2 (6 bases). Sequenced input: peripheral blood. The CDR3 region has the DNA TGTGCCAGTACTCGGGACTTAAGCACAGATACGCAGTATTTT. This translates into CASTRDLSTDTQYF.